This T cell receptor (beta chain) is from a study of shared clonotypes between healthy human individuals. A note on this clone: Antigen unknown.

Points from the study as a whole: With a handful of donors compared, approximately 5.5% of naive CD4 clonotypes were shared. Sorted-subset sequencing was shown by rarefaction to be incomplete despite large depth.

Germline V gene lookup returns CDR1 SGHTS and CDR2 YDEGEE. With 6 bases removed from V and 4 bases from J, the gap between germline ends came to 11 bases. CDR3 length: 13 residues. Produced via immunoSEQ multiplex PCR; TCRdb's table is partial and in-frame only. The sample holds under 300,000 clones, approximately 65% seen once. The chain uses TRBV5-8 and TRBJ1-5, with no clear D. Sequencing was carried out using memory CD4+ T cells sorted from blood. The subset was: CD45RA-negative fraction. This receptor was identified in a man aged 25-40 years in good health. CDR3 coding DNA: TGTGCCAGCAATACTCCCAATAATCAGCCCCAGCATTTT. It specifies CASNTPNNQPQHF.